This TCR beta chain was documented in a study of T-cell reconstitution after alpha-beta-depleted transplantation in children. This CDR3 is built from 15 residues. V gave up 1 base and J gave up 4 bases, with 13 bases separating them. CDR1 SGHVS and CDR2 FQNEAQ come from the germline V gene. At least ten counts were recorded for this clonotype. Preparing the TCRbeta library involved the use of unique molecular identifiers. TCRdb re-called the PCR reads through MiXCR, storing one row per CDR3 protein. The top ten clones hold about 2.6% of a sample with some 240,000 distinct CDR3 sequences, about 12% of them seen once.

The V gene is TRBV7-8, the J gene TRBJ1-2; possibly TRBD1 for D (6 bases). The sample was PBMCs from the stem cell graft donor, taken from the stem cell graft. This clonotype was sampled from a human donor who donated a stem cell graft to a child with acute lymphoblastic leukemia. This CDR3 is CASSLDREMGYGYTF. Written as DNA, the CDR3 is TGTGCCAGCAGCTTAGACAGGGAAATGGGCTATGGCTACACCTTC.